These 25 T cell receptor beta chains originate from one sample sequenced in a study of OX40 agonist ivuxolimab in advanced cancers. Data came from immunoSEQ multiplex PCR; TCRdb stores just in-frame clones and leaves some out. The data hold 60,000 or so clones, with 70% to 90% observed a single time. Material: CD4+ or CD8+ T cells sorted from blood, obtained in a trial of the OX40 agonist ivuxolimab. The receptors derive from an adult with an advanced solid tumor such as melanoma, head and neck, liver or kidney cancer.

This chain links TRBV11-2 with TRBJ1-5; D is undetermined. V was cut by 0 bases and J by 3 bases, with 3 bases left in between. This CDR3 region has 13 residues. Germline lookup yields CDR1 SGHAT and CDR2 FQNNGV. CDR3 nucleotides: TGTGCCAGCAGCTTAGAGTACAATCAGCCCCAGCATTTT. Protein sequence: CASSLEYNQPQHF.

The chain joins TRBV27 to TRBJ1-1; 9 bases align to TRBD1. The CDR3 extends over 16 amino acids. Germline V CDR1 and CDR2: MNHEY, SMNVEV (reference sequence). The ends lost 0 bases at V and 5 bases at J; junction bases unmatched: 7. CDR3 sequence (DNA): TGTGCCAGCAGTTTATCGATCGGGACAGGGAGAACTGAAGCTTTCTTT. This gives the protein CASSLSIGTGRTEAFF.

The chain combines TRBV29-1 with TRBJ1-1, with 7 bases aligning to TRBD1. This CDR3 is 14 amino acids long. Germline V gives CDR1 SQVTM, CDR2 ANQGSEA. The ends lost 2 bases at V and 4 bases at J; junction bases unmatched: 7. The CDR3 is CSVEIKGAGTEAFF. The CDR3 DNA sequence: TGCAGCGTTGAAATAAAGGGGGCAGGCACTGAAGCTTTCTTT.

The chain recombines TRBV13 with TRBJ2-5; D is uncertain. The length of the CDR3 is 13 residues. Between the trimmed V and J ends, which lost 0 bases and 5 bases, there was a span of 7 bases. The germline gives CDR1 PRHDT, CDR2 FYEKMQ (reference sequence). The CDR3 DNA follows: TGTGCCAGCAGCTTAGGTGGATGGGAGACCCAGTACTTC. This encodes CASSLGGWETQYF.

The chain couples TRBV19 to TRBJ1-4, with D uncertain. The CDR3 consists of 12 residues. The V gene lost 2 bases and the J gene lost 6 bases, with 4 bases spanning the gap. Germline lookup yields CDR1 LNHDA and CDR2 SQIVND (reference sequence). CDR3 coding DNA: TGTGCCAGTAGTATACCCCATGAAAAACTGTTTTTT. It yields the protein CASSIPHEKLFF. Using reference TRBV19 and TRBJ1-4 for the parts outside the CDR3, the full variable domain is DGGITQSPKYLFRKEGQNVTLSCEQNLNHDAMYWYRQDPGQGLRLIYYSQIVNDFQKGDIAEGYSVSREKKESFPLTVTSAQKNPTAFYLCASSIPHEKLFFGSGTQLSVL.

The count of this clone is one. The V gene is TRBV9, the J gene TRBJ1-4; the D is unclear. The V end was cut by 3 bases, the J end by 3 bases, with 9 bases between. CDR1 is SGDLS and CDR2 is YYNGEE in the germline V gene. There are 14 residues in the CDR3. CDR3: CASSAGWANEKLFF. The CDR3, as DNA: TGTGCCAGCAGCGCCGGATGGGCTAATGAAAAACTGTTTTTT.

The CDR3 region has the DNA TGTGCCAGCAGCTTGTCCGACAGGCACAATGAGCAGTTCTTC. The encoded protein is CASSLSDRHNEQFF. The chain links TRBV5-6 to TRBJ2-1; tentative D call: TRBD1 (6 bases). V was trimmed by 1 base and J by 5 bases, leaving 10 bases between them. This CDR3 region has 14 residues. CDR1 SGHDT and CDR2 YYEEEE come from the germline V gene. Supplemented by reference TRBV5-6 and TRBJ2-1, the full variable domain reads DAGVTQSPTHLIKTRGQQVTLRCSPKSGHDTVSWYQQALGQGPQFIFQYYEEEERQRGNFPDRFSGHQFPNYSSELNVNALLLGDSALYLCASSLSDRHNEQFFGPGTRLTVL.

The rearrangement links TRBV5-6 to TRBJ2-1, with 8 bases matching TRBD2. The CDR3 is made up of 15 amino acids. J gave up 0 bases and V 6 bases, and 5 bases lay outside the gene matches. CDR1 is SGHDT and CDR2 is YYEEEE in the germline V gene. CDR3 nucleotide sequence: TGTGCCAGCAACCCGGGGGGGGGCTCCTACAATGAGCAGTTCTTC. This codes for CASNPGGGSYNEQFF.

J is TRBJ2-1 and V is TRBV9, with 13 bases lining up with TRBD2. The CDR3 consists of 16 residues. V dropped 4 bases and J dropped 8; count of bases not matched to a gene: 9. The germline gives CDR1 SGDLS, CDR2 YYNGEE. CDR3 residues: CASSPIPGLAGHEQFF. CDR3 DNA sequence: TGTGCCAGCAGCCCCATCCCGGGACTAGCGGGGCATGAGCAGTTCTTC.

V gene TRBV12-5 combines with J gene TRBJ1-4; weak D call: TRBD1 (5 bases). CDR3 length equals 14 residues. Germline assignment: CDR1 LGHNT and CDR2 FRNRAP. V was cut by 6 bases and J by 5 bases, with 13 bases left in between. CDR3 sequence reads: CASGAGTRNEKLFF. Written as DNA, the CDR3 is TGTGCTAGTGGCGCCGGGACGAGGAATGAAAAACTGTTTTTT.

V and J are TRBV10-2 and TRBJ1-3; TRBD1 is a possible D gene (6 bases). The CDR3 is made up of 17 amino acids. V was clipped by 2 bases and J by 0 bases, with 14 bases between them. Germline V gene lookup returns CDR1 WSHSY and CDR2 SAAADI. This CDR3 is CASSEPKGEFSGNTIYF. CDR3 DNA: TGCGCCAGCAGTGAGCCGAAGGGGGAGTTCTCTGGAAACACCATATATTTT.

The genes are TRBV29-1 and TRBJ1-2; 10 bases agree with TRBD1. V lost 0 bases, J lost 4 bases, and 8 bases stayed unmatched. The CDR3 contains 16 residues. Looked up from germline, CDR1 is SQVTM and CDR2 is ANQGSEA. Here the CDR3 DNA reads TGCAGCGTTGAAGATCCCGGGACAGGGGTCCCCTATGGCTACACCTTC. Residues: CSVEDPGTGVPYGYTF.

This clone was counted between two and nine times. The chain joins TRBV19 to TRBJ1-5, with D perhaps matching TRBD1 (6 bases). This CDR3 comprises 13 residues. The germline V gene encodes CDR1 LNHDA and CDR2 SQIVND (reference sequence). The V gene lost 11 bases and the J gene lost 10 bases, with 21 bases spanning the gap. The CDR3 region has the DNA TGTGCCGCCAAGGACAGCCTTGGGGGTCCCCAGCATTTT. Translation: CAAKDSLGGPQHF.

This chain links TRBV9 with TRBJ1-4; D is ambiguous. Germline assignment: CDR1 SGDLS and CDR2 YYNGEE. V shed 2 bases and J shed 5 bases, with 13 bases lying between them. The CDR3 consists of 15 residues. The CDR3 sequence: CASSVGQVWNEKLFF. The CDR3, as DNA: TGTGCCAGCAGCGTTGGGCAGGTGTGGAATGAAAAACTGTTTTTT. Full variable domain (remainder filled in from reference TRBV9 and TRBJ1-4): DSGVTQTPKHLITATGQRVTLRCSPRSGDLSVYWYQQSLDQGLQFLIQYYNGEERAKGNILERFSAQQFPDLHSELNLSSLELGDSALYFCASSVGQVWNEKLFFGSGTQLSVL.

This clone is categorized as medium-sized (0.01 to 0.1%). J is TRBJ1-1 and V is TRBV6-5; D is undetermined. Germline CDR1 is MNHEY and CDR2 is SVGAGI. The CDR3 runs to 14 residues. V was pared by 4 bases and J by 5 bases, with 14 bases between. CDR3 coding DNA: TGTGCCAGCAGTTTGTCTTATGGCGGGACTGAAGCTTTCTTT. Protein: CASSLSYGGTEAFF.

The chain recombines TRBV4-2 with TRBJ1-5; 7 positions agree with TRBD1. The V gene's germline CDR1 is LGHNA and CDR2 YNFKEQ. There are 14 residues in the CDR3. J was trimmed by 3 bases and V by 3 bases; bases with no gene match: 2. Written as DNA, the CDR3 is TGTGCCAGCAGCCAGGGGACAGACAATCAGCCCCAGCATTTT. As protein: CASSQGTDNQPQHF.

This chain connects TRBV27 to TRBJ1-6; D perhaps matches TRBD1 (5 bases). The ends were cut back, 7 bases at V and 10 bases at J, with 17 bases in the middle. CDR1 is MNHEY, CDR2 SMNVEV, per germline (reference sequence). The CDR3 loop spans 14 amino acids. In DNA form, the CDR3 reads TGTGCCAGCACCGGGGGACTCCCGGGGTCACCCCTCCACTTT. It specifies CASTGGLPGSPLHF.

V and J are TRBV4-2 and TRBJ2-7; D remains ambiguous. Trimming cost V 0 bases and J 0 bases, with 15 bases left between them. This CDR3 is built from 17 residues. Germline CDR1 LGHNA, CDR2 YNFKEQ. CDR3 DNA: TGTGCCAGCAGCCAAGATCAGAACGCACTTAGCTCCTACGAGCAGTACTTC. Protein sequence: CASSQDQNALSSYEQYF.

A single count supports this clone. The chain recombines TRBV6-6 with TRBJ2-7, with 9 bases lining up with TRBD1. Germline V gene lookup returns CDR1 MNHNY and CDR2 SVGAGI (reference sequence). V gave up 2 bases and J gave up 4 bases; unmatched junction bases: 3. This CDR3 region has 14 residues. The CDR3 loop is CASSYGTGLYEQYF. The CDR3 nucleotides read TGTGCCAGCAGTTACGGGACAGGGCTTTACGAGCAGTACTTC.

The DNA of the CDR3 is TGCGCCAGCAGCCAAGCGCTACTGAACACCGGGGAGCTGTTTTTT. This translates into CASSQALLNTGELFF. The chain recombines TRBV4-1 with TRBJ2-2; D is uncertain. With 1 base removed from V and 1 base from J, the gap between germline ends came to 7 bases. The CDR3 runs to 15 residues. Germline V gives CDR1 MGHRA, CDR2 YSYEKL.

The V and J genes are TRBV19 and TRBJ1-5, with D perhaps TRBD1 (5 bases). Germline V gene sequence: CDR1 LNHDA, CDR2 SQIVND (reference sequence). Trimming took off 0 bases at V and 4 bases at J, with 16 bases between the two ends. The CDR3 consists of 17 residues. CDR3 in DNA: TGTGCCAGTAGTATAGATCCCGGAGGGGAGGGGAATCAGCCCCAGCATTTT. Its translation is CASSIDPGGEGNQPQHF.

V gene TRBV14 combines with J gene TRBJ2-7; D gene uncertain. Germline assignment: CDR1 SGHDN and CDR2 FVKESK. This CDR3 has 16 amino acids. The V end lost 1 base, the J end lost 0 bases, and 13 bases lay between the germline ends. CDR3 region: CASSQGNDLGSYEQYF. CDR3 DNA sequence: TGTGCCAGCAGCCAAGGTAACGATCTGGGCTCCTACGAGCAGTACTTC.

The sample holds a few counts of this clone. The chain is built from TRBV11-2 and TRBJ2-7, with no clear D. V lost 1 base and J lost 5, with 6 bases in between. CDR1 and CDR2 (germline): SGHAT, FQNNGV. This CDR3 region has 12 residues. The CDR3 region is CASSLVRHEQYF. Written as DNA, the CDR3 is TGTGCCAGCAGCTTAGTCCGACACGAGCAGTACTTC.

The V gene is TRBV15, the J gene TRBJ2-7; D perhaps matches TRBD1 (6 bases). This CDR3 contains 12 residues. Per the germline V gene, CDR1 is LNHNV and CDR2 is YYDKDF (reference sequence). The V end lost 5 bases, the J end lost 3 bases, and 8 bases lay between the germline ends. The CDR3 is CATSLDSYEQYF. The CDR3 DNA reads TGTGCCACCAGCCTGGACAGCTACGAGCAGTACTTC.

The chain employs TRBV28 and TRBJ1-6; TRBD1 might be the D (6 bases). The V end lost 7 bases, the J end lost 2 bases, and 18 bases lay between the germline ends. CDR1 and CDR2 (germline): MDHEN, SYDVKM. The CDR3 covers 17 residues. The CDR3 region has the DNA TGTGCCAGCACCCCCGTTCGGGGGCCGGCCTATAATTCACCCCTCCACTTT. Translation: CASTPVRGPAYNSPLHF.